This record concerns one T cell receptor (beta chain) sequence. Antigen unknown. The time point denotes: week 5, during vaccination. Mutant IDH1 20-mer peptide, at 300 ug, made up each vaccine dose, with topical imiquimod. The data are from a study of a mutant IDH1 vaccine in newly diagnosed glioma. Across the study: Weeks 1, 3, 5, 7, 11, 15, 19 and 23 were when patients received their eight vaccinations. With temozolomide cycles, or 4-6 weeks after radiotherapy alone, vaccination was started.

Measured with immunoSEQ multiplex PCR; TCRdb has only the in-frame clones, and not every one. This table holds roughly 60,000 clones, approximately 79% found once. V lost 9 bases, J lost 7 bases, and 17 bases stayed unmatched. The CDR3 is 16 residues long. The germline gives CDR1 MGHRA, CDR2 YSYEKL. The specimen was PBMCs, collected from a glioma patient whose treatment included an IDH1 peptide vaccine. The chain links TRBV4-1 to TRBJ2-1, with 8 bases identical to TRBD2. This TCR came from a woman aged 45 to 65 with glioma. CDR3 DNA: TGCGCCAGGCCGCCCCCAAGCGGGAGATTTCGGAATGAGCAGTTCTTC. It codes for CARPPPSGRFRNEQFF.